This is a list of T cell receptor beta chains from one sample in a study of T cell repertoires in cytomegalovirus infection. These TCRs' antigens remain unknown. MiXCR, applied by TCRdb to the reads, yields one record per CDR3 protein. The sample has about a million distinct CDR3 sequences, around 32% seen once; the top ten hold roughly an eighth. Sequencing used cultured CD8+ T cells from PBMCs, obtained from culture after CMV antigen stimulation. The receptor set was obtained from a human donor in good health (CMV status not recorded). Some clones in this sample may be carry-over from other donors' samples. Both conserved end residues are part of each CDR3. Each record gives: J gene, V gene, clone size, D gene, CDR3 DNA, CDR3 protein. A D gene is named only where the DNA matches it firmly. Size is omitted from some rows. Given values are once, few, many or a class for expanded clones.

j_call: TRBJ1-2
v_call: TRBV24-1
clone_size: -
d_call: TRBD1
cdr3_nt: TGTGCCACCAGTGATTCTCCGGGACAGAGCTATGGCTACACCTTC
cdr3_aa: CATSDSPGQSYGYTF

j_call: TRBJ1-6
v_call: TRBV6-1
clone_size: few
d_call: -
cdr3_nt: TGTGCCAGCAGTGGCCGACCTAAGGACAGCTATAATTCACCCCTCCACTTT
cdr3_aa: CASSGRPKDSYNSPLHF

j_call: TRBJ2-7
v_call: TRBV27
clone_size: few
d_call: -
cdr3_nt: TGTGCCAGCAGTCCCCCAGGGGGGACAAAAAACGAGCAGTACTTC
cdr3_aa: CASSPPGGTKNEQYF

j_call: TRBJ1-2
v_call: TRBV7-3
clone_size: -
d_call: -
cdr3_nt: TGTGCCAGGCTAGTCTATGGCTACACCTTC
cdr3_aa: CARLVYGYTF

j_call: TRBJ2-3
v_call: TRBV6-2/TRBV6-3
clone_size: -
d_call: -
cdr3_nt: TGTACCAGCAGTTACTCGAACGGCTTTAGCACAGATACGCAGTATTTT
cdr3_aa: CTSSYSNGFSTDTQYF

j_call: TRBJ2-1
v_call: TRBV19
clone_size: few
d_call: TRBD1
cdr3_nt: TGTGCCAGTAGGTCGACAGGGGGCCCCTACAATGAGCAGTTCTTC
cdr3_aa: CASRSTGGPYNEQFF

j_call: TRBJ1-2
v_call: TRBV29-1
clone_size: -
d_call: TRBD1
cdr3_nt: TGCAGCGTTGAATTGCCACAGGGGAGAAACTATGGCTACACCTTC
cdr3_aa: CSVELPQGRNYGYTF

j_call: TRBJ1-2
v_call: TRBV7-9
clone_size: few
d_call: TRBD1
cdr3_nt: TGTGCCAGCAGCGGGGACAGGGGGTTCTTCTATGGCTACACCTTC
cdr3_aa: CASSGDRGFFYGYTF

j_call: TRBJ1-2
v_call: TRBV2
clone_size: -
d_call: TRBD1
cdr3_nt: TGTGCCAGCAGAGAAGGACAGGGGAACTATGGCTACACCTTC
cdr3_aa: CASREGQGNYGYTF

j_call: TRBJ2-3
v_call: TRBV7-3
clone_size: -
d_call: -
cdr3_nt: TGTGCCAGCAGCGCCCATCGGGGAGATACGCAGTATTTT
cdr3_aa: CASSAHRGDTQYF

j_call: TRBJ1-1
v_call: TRBV28
clone_size: many
d_call: -
cdr3_nt: TGTGCCACCGTATCGGCGGCAGAGAACACTGAAGCTTTCTTT
cdr3_aa: CATVSAAENTEAFF

j_call: TRBJ2-3
v_call: TRBV7-6
clone_size: few
d_call: -
cdr3_nt: TGTGCCAGCAGCTCGACGATCACAGATACGCAGTATTTT
cdr3_aa: CASSSTITDTQYF

j_call: TRBJ2-1
v_call: TRBV4-3
clone_size: -
d_call: -
cdr3_nt: TGCGCCAGCAGTATGCGGTTCCGGACGGACTACAATGAGCAGTTGTTC
cdr3_aa: CASSMRFRTDYNEQLF

j_call: TRBJ1-4
v_call: TRBV20-1
clone_size: few
d_call: -
cdr3_nt: TGCAGTGCTAGCTTCGGCAGGGGAGTTCGAGATGAAAAACTGTTTTTT
cdr3_aa: CSASFGRGVRDEKLFF

j_call: TRBJ2-5
v_call: TRBV4-1
clone_size: many
d_call: -
cdr3_nt: TGCGCCAGCAGCCCCCTAGGGGGGGGCCAAGAGACCCAGTACTTC
cdr3_aa: CASSPLGGGQETQYF

j_call: TRBJ2-1
v_call: TRBV4-1
clone_size: few
d_call: -
cdr3_nt: TGCGCCAGCAGCCCTCCTGGGTCGGCTGAGCAGTTCTTC
cdr3_aa: CASSPPGSAEQFF

j_call: TRBJ1-2
v_call: TRBV5-1
clone_size: -
d_call: -
cdr3_nt: TGCGCCAGCAGAGGGACAAATATTAACTATGGCTACACCTTC
cdr3_aa: CASRGTNINYGYTF

j_call: TRBJ2-3
v_call: TRBV27
clone_size: -
d_call: -
cdr3_nt: TGTGCCAGCAGTTTATCGCGGGGGCGCGGTACAGATACGCAGTATTTT
cdr3_aa: CASSLSRGRGTDTQYF

j_call: TRBJ2-1
v_call: TRBV15
clone_size: few
d_call: TRBD1
cdr3_nt: TGTGCCACCAGCAGGGTAGGGACAGCTAACAATGAGCAGTTCTTC
cdr3_aa: CATSRVGTANNEQFF

j_call: TRBJ1-5
v_call: TRBV7-3
clone_size: many
d_call: -
cdr3_nt: TGTGCCAGCAGCTTATTCGACAGAAATCAGCCCCAGCATTTT
cdr3_aa: CASSLFDRNQPQHF

j_call: TRBJ1-5
v_call: TRBV27
clone_size: few
d_call: -
cdr3_nt: TGTGCCAGCAGTTTTGGCTCGGCGGGCAATCAGCCCCAGCATTTT
cdr3_aa: CASSFGSAGNQPQHF

j_call: TRBJ1-2
v_call: TRBV10-3
clone_size: few
d_call: -
cdr3_nt: TGTGCCATCAGTGAGTCGCACAGCTTGACTTCTAACTATGGCTACACCTTC
cdr3_aa: CAISESHSLTSNYGYTF

j_call: TRBJ1-2
v_call: TRBV11-2
clone_size: few
d_call: TRBD1
cdr3_nt: TGTGCCAGCAGCTTCCCACCCGGGACAGACTATGGCTACACCTTC
cdr3_aa: CASSFPPGTDYGYTF

j_call: TRBJ1-1
v_call: TRBV4-1
clone_size: -
d_call: -
cdr3_nt: TGCGCCAGCAGCCAAGTGTACGGGAACACTGAAGCTTTCTTT
cdr3_aa: CASSQVYGNTEAFF

j_call: TRBJ1-3
v_call: TRBV4-1
clone_size: -
d_call: -
cdr3_nt: TGCGCCAGCAGCCCGACAACCTCTGGAAACACCATATATTTT
cdr3_aa: CASSPTTSGNTIYF

j_call: TRBJ2-2
v_call: TRBV7-9
clone_size: -
d_call: TRBD2
cdr3_nt: TGTGCCAGCAGCTCCGGGACTAGGTCTACCGGGGAGCTGTTTTTT
cdr3_aa: CASSSGTRSTGELFF

j_call: TRBJ1-5
v_call: TRBV6-8
clone_size: once
d_call: TRBD1
cdr3_nt: TGTGCCAGCAGTTCAGCTATAGGGACAGGGGACTTTAGCAATCAGCCCCAGCATTTT
cdr3_aa: CASSSAIGTGDFSNQPQHF

j_call: TRBJ2-2
v_call: TRBV7-9
clone_size: -
d_call: TRBD1
cdr3_nt: TGTGCCAGCAGCCGAAGACAGGGGCGGAACACCGGGGAGCTGTTTTTT
cdr3_aa: CASSRRQGRNTGELFF

j_call: TRBJ2-3
v_call: TRBV6-5
clone_size: -
d_call: TRBD2
cdr3_nt: TGTGCCAGCAGCTATTGGACTAGCGGCACAGATACGCAGTATTTT
cdr3_aa: CASSYWTSGTDTQYF

j_call: TRBJ1-6
v_call: TRBV15
clone_size: few
d_call: -
cdr3_nt: TGTGCCACCGCGGCATCCCGATCCTATAATTCACCCCTCCACTTT
cdr3_aa: CATAASRSYNSPLHF

j_call: TRBJ2-7
v_call: TRBV2
clone_size: -
d_call: -
cdr3_nt: TGTGCCAGCAGGGGACGGGACTCCTACGAGCAGTACTTC
cdr3_aa: CASRGRDSYEQYF

j_call: TRBJ2-3
v_call: TRBV7-2
clone_size: -
d_call: -
cdr3_nt: TGTGCCAGCAGCTTAGAAAGGGGGGGCTCCACAGATACGCAGTATTTT
cdr3_aa: CASSLERGGSTDTQYF

j_call: TRBJ2-3
v_call: TRBV7-6
clone_size: many
d_call: TRBD2
cdr3_nt: TGTGCCAGCAGCTTAGCCCAGCGGGGGGCCACAGATACGCAGTATTTT
cdr3_aa: CASSLAQRGATDTQYF

j_call: TRBJ2-3
v_call: TRBV5-1
clone_size: -
d_call: TRBD1
cdr3_nt: TGCGCCAGCAGCTTGGGAGACAGGGGTGGTACGTATTTT
cdr3_aa: CASSLGDRGGTYF

j_call: TRBJ1-4
v_call: TRBV28
clone_size: few
d_call: -
cdr3_nt: TGTGCCAGCAGTATGCACAGGGCGCCTAATGAAAAACTGTTTTTT
cdr3_aa: CASSMHRAPNEKLFF

j_call: TRBJ2-1
v_call: TRBV7-6
clone_size: many
d_call: -
cdr3_nt: TGTGCCAGCAGCTTAAGCGGTGGGAGTGGTGAGCAGTTCTTC
cdr3_aa: CASSLSGGSGEQFF

j_call: TRBJ1-3
v_call: TRBV4-2
clone_size: -
d_call: TRBD1
cdr3_nt: TGTGCCAGCAGCCAAGGCAGGACAGGACGCTCTGGAAACACCATATATTTT
cdr3_aa: CASSQGRTGRSGNTIYF

j_call: TRBJ2-3
v_call: TRBV29-1
clone_size: -
d_call: TRBD1
cdr3_nt: TGCAGCGTTGCATACAGGGGTAAGAAAGCAGATACGCAGTATTTT
cdr3_aa: CSVAYRGKKADTQYF

j_call: TRBJ2-7
v_call: TRBV12-3/TRBV12-4
clone_size: -
d_call: -
cdr3_nt: TGTGCCAGCAGTCCTGGCAAGGGGTACGAGCAGTACTTC
cdr3_aa: CASSPGKGYEQYF

j_call: TRBJ2-7
v_call: TRBV7-9
clone_size: few
d_call: TRBD1
cdr3_nt: TGTGCCAGCAGCCCCTGGGACAGGGGAAGGGACGAGCAGTACTTC
cdr3_aa: CASSPWDRGRDEQYF

j_call: TRBJ1-1
v_call: TRBV18
clone_size: -
d_call: -
cdr3_nt: TGTGCCAGCTCACCCTGGAACATGGAGAGGGTCTCCACTGAAGCTTTCTTT
cdr3_aa: CASSPWNMERVSTEAFF

j_call: TRBJ1-2
v_call: TRBV27
clone_size: -
d_call: TRBD1
cdr3_nt: TGTGCCAGCAGTTTAGTAGGGACAGGGCATGGCTACACCTTC
cdr3_aa: CASSLVGTGHGYTF

j_call: TRBJ1-4
v_call: TRBV4-1
clone_size: -
d_call: TRBD1
cdr3_nt: TGCGCCAGCAGCCGCTTCACAGGGGTCACTAATGAAAAACTGTTTTTT
cdr3_aa: CASSRFTGVTNEKLFF

j_call: TRBJ2-1
v_call: TRBV10-3
clone_size: few
d_call: -
cdr3_nt: TGTGCCATCAGTGAGTCGATGGGGGCGGGCTCCTACAATGAGCAGTTCTTC
cdr3_aa: CAISESMGAGSYNEQFF

j_call: TRBJ1-2
v_call: TRBV20-1
clone_size: -
d_call: -
cdr3_nt: TGCAGTGCTAGAGATCAGAGAAGGGGTGACTATGGCTACACCTTC
cdr3_aa: CSARDQRRGDYGYTF

j_call: TRBJ1-1
v_call: TRBV9
clone_size: few
d_call: -
cdr3_nt: TGTGCCAGCAGCGTACAGGGGATTCAGACTGAAGCTTTCTTT
cdr3_aa: CASSVQGIQTEAFF

j_call: TRBJ2-5
v_call: TRBV6-5
clone_size: few
d_call: -
cdr3_nt: TGTGCCAGCAGTTACTCGGGGGCCGCAGAGACCCAGTACTTC
cdr3_aa: CASSYSGAAETQYF

j_call: TRBJ2-7
v_call: TRBV7-6
clone_size: many
d_call: TRBD2
cdr3_nt: TGTGCCAGCAGCTTAGAGCGGGGAAGTGGCTCCTACGAGCAGTACTTC
cdr3_aa: CASSLERGSGSYEQYF

j_call: TRBJ2-2
v_call: TRBV2
clone_size: few
d_call: -
cdr3_nt: TGTGCCAGCAGCCCGGGGTTATTGGACACCGGGGAGCTGTTTTTT
cdr3_aa: CASSPGLLDTGELFF

j_call: TRBJ1-1
v_call: TRBV10-3
clone_size: -
d_call: -
cdr3_nt: TGTGCCATCAGCGACAGAGAACCTGAAGCTTTCTTT
cdr3_aa: CAISDREPEAFF

j_call: TRBJ1-4
v_call: TRBV7-8
clone_size: many
d_call: -
cdr3_nt: TGTGCCAGCAGCTTAGCTGGGGACGGGAACCCTAATGAAAAACTGTTTTTT
cdr3_aa: CASSLAGDGNPNEKLFF

j_call: TRBJ2-1
v_call: TRBV6-2/TRBV6-3
clone_size: -
d_call: -
cdr3_nt: TGTGCCAGCTTCACTCCTGACTCCTACAATGAGCAGTTCTTC
cdr3_aa: CASFTPDSYNEQFF

j_call: TRBJ1-4
v_call: TRBV7-2
clone_size: -
d_call: -
cdr3_nt: TGTGCCAGCAGCTCGCATCAAGTGGGGGAAAAACTGTTTTTT
cdr3_aa: CASSSHQVGEKLFF

j_call: TRBJ2-1
v_call: TRBV11-2
clone_size: few
d_call: -
cdr3_nt: TGTGCCAGCAGCTGGGGGCCCTACACTGAGCAGTTCTTC
cdr3_aa: CASSWGPYTEQFF

j_call: TRBJ1-6
v_call: TRBV2
clone_size: -
d_call: -
cdr3_nt: TGTGCCAGTCCCGGGACATCTAATTCACCCCTCCACTTT
cdr3_aa: CASPGTSNSPLHF